This T cell receptor beta chain was sequenced for a study of blood T cell repertoires in COVID-19. Study-wide context: Sample material is recorded as cDNA or gDNA derived from T cells, B-cell-depleted T cells, or PBMCs.

In the original workflow: Amplification of reference gene primers was used by the study to estimate nucleated cell counts. TCRdb's table, derived via immunoSEQ multiplex PCR, lists solely in-frame clones and lacks some. V, J and clone size derive from that table, while D and trimming were established from the DNA sequence. The sample records 97,000 or so clones, 87% being singletons. The Seattle patients, enrolled during active infection, were followed longitudinally. The ends lost 3 bases at V and 7 bases at J; junction bases unmatched: 17. The germline V gene has CDR1 LGHDT and CDR2 YNNKEL (reference sequence). The CDR3 extends over 19 amino acids.

Sequenced: peripheral blood. This sequence joins TRBV3-1 (or the pseudogene TRBV3-2) and TRBJ2-4, with 11 bases aligning to TRBD2. This clonotype was obtained from a woman aged 45-60 years with COVID-19, enrolled during active disease. CDR3: CASSHSLGVAGGFRNIQYF. CDR3 sequence (DNA): TGTGCCAGCAGCCACTCACTTGGAGTAGCGGGGGGGTTTCGGAACATTCAGTACTTC.